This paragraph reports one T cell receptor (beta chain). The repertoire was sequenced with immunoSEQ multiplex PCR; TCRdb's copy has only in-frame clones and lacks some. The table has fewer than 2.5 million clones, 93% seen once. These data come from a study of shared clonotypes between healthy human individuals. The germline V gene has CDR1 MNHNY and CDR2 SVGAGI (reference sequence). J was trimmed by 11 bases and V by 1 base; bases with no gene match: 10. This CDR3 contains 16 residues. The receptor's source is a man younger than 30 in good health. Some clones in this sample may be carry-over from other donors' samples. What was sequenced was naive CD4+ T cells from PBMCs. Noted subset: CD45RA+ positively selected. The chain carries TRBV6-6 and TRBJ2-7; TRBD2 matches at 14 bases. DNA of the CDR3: TGTGCCAGCAGTTACTTAAATCGACTAGCGGGAGGGTTGGAGTACTTC. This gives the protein CASSYLNRLAGGLEYF.